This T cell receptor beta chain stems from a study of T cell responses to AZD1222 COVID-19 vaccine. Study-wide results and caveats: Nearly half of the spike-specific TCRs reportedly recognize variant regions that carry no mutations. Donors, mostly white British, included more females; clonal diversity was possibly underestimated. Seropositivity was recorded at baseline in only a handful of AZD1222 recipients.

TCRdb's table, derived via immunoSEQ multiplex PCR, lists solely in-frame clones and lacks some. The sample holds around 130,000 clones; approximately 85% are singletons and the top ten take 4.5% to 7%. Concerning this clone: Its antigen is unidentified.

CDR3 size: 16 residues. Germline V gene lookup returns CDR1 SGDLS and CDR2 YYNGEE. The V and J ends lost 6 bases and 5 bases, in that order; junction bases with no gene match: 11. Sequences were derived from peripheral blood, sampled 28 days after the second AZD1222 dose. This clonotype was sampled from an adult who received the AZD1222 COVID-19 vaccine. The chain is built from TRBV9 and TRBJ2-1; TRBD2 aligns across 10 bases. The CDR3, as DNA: TGTGCCAGCAACCCAGAGGGACTAGCGAATCACAATGAGCAGTTCTTC. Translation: CASNPEGLANHNEQFF.